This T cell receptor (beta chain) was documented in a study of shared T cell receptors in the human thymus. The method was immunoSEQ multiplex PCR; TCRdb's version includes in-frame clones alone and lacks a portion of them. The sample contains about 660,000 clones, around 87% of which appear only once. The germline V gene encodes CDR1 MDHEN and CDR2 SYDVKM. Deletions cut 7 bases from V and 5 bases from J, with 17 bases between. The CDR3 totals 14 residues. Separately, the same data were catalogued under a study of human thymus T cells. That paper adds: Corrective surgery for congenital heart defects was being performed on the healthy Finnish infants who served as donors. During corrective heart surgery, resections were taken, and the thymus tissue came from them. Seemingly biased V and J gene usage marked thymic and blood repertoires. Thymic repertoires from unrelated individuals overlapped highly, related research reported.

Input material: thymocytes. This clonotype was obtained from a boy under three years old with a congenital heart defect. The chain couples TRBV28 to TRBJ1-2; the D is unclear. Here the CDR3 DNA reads TGTGCCAGCAAGGAAGGAGCGGGTCCTTATGGCTACACCTTC. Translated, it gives CASKEGAGPYGYTF.